Sequencing of this T cell receptor (beta chain) was carried out in a study of shared clonotypes between healthy human individuals. Clones were sequenced by immunoSEQ multiplex PCR, and TCRdb holds only the in-frame ones, with some missing. The sample lists about 960,000 clones; over 60% were seen once. Concerning this clone: Its antigen is not identified.

V lost 6 bases, J lost 3 bases, and 18 bases lay in between. This CDR3 spans 15 amino acids. CDR1 and CDR2 (germline): SNHLY, FYNNEI. General study points: Relative to memory subsets, naive subsets generally showed larger estimated richness.

V usage is TRBV2 and J usage is TRBJ2-7; possible D gene TRBD2, 6 bases. Sequencing was done on a sample of memory CD4+ T cells sorted from blood. This sample's subset: CD45RA-negative fraction. This clonotype was sampled from a man aged 18-30 years in good health. In DNA, the CDR3 is TGTGCCAGCAGCGGTACGGGAGAAAGACGCTACGAGCAGTACTTC. Translation gives CASSGTGERRYEQYF.